The 22 T cell receptor beta chains below were found in one sample sequenced in a study of tissue T cells after allogeneic stem cell transplantation. This sample's time point: mouse harvest day 14 after allogeneic transplant. Tail vein injection delivered 10^7 T-cell-depleted bone marrow cells and 10^6 splenic CD5+ T cells. Some clones are missing from TCRdb's copy, which holds only in-frame ones; the method was immunoSEQ multiplex PCR. The data hold over a thousand clones, with under 60% observed a single time. Source material: liver tissue. The receptors stem from a female BALB/c mouse given C57BL/6 T cells with graft-versus-host disease after an allogeneic hematopoietic cell transplant.

Concerning this clone itself: The gene names given are mouse names. From the germline J gene comes the end of the CDR3, since the read stops 1 residue before it. The chain links TRBV4 to TRBJ2-4, with D possibly matching TRBD2 (6 bases). Germline V gene lookup returns CDR1 LGHDT and CDR2 YNNKQL (reference sequence). Trimming stripped 4 bases from V and 0 bases from J, with 8 bases between. The CDR3 length is 14 residues. The CDR3 is CASSFTGSQNTLYF. The covered CDR3 bases are TGTGCCAGCAGCTTCACTGGGAGTCAAAACACCTTGTAC.

On this clone: Gene names and germline refer to mouse. The observed sequence ends 1 residue before the CDR3 terminus, with the missing tail filled in from the germline J gene. The V gene is TRBV3, the J gene TRBJ1-4; D gene uncertain. The CDR3 is 14 amino acids. Trimming stripped 4 bases from V and 0 bases from J, with 6 bases between. Germline V gene data show CDR1 as SNHLY and CDR2 as FYNGKV (reference sequence). The part of the CDR3 DNA that was read is TGTGCCAGCAGCTCACAGATTTCCAACGAAAGATTATTT. Its translation is CASSSQISNERLF. The full CDR3 sequence reads CASSSQISNERLFF.

This clone came up a few times. Mouse germline and gene names are used. The read terminates 1 residue before the CDR3 end, so the remaining end is supplied by the germline J gene. This sequence joins TRBV3 and TRBJ1-5, with D unresolved. Germline loops: CDR1 SNHLY, CDR2 FYNGKV (reference sequence). The CDR3 totals 12 residues. V lost 3 bases and J 7 bases, leaving 7 bases between the germline ends. CDR3 DNA (partial): TGTGCCAGCAGCTTCAGGCAACAGGCTCCGCTT. Its translation is CASSFRQQAPL. In full, the CDR3 reads CASSFRQQAPLF.

On this clone: Gene names and germline match the mouse. The CDR3 extends 1 residue past the end of the read, so its final part is completed from the germline J gene. V gene TRBV19 combines with J gene TRBJ2-5; D ambiguous. The germline CDR1 and CDR2 sequences are FNHDT and SITEND (reference sequence). Between the trimmed V and J ends, which lost 4 bases and 0 bases, there was a span of 9 bases. This CDR3 contains 14 residues. The CDR3 spells CASSPEFNQDTQYF. The DNA read from the CDR3 is TGTGCCAGCAGTCCAGAGTTTAACCAAGACACCCAGTAC.

To note about this clone: The genes and germline here are from mouse. Coverage ceases 1 residue before the CDR3 finishes, and the germline J gene fills in the end. The V and J genes are TRBV26 and TRBJ1-3; no clear D gene. The CDR3 length is 14 residues. V lost 1 base and J lost 0, with 4 bases in between. The germline gives CDR1 KGHPV, CDR2 FQNQEV (reference sequence). The CDR3 spells CASSLYVSGNTLYF. The covered CDR3 bases are TGTGCCAGCAGTCTGTACGTTTCTGGAAATACGCTCTAT.

This clone rates as hyperexpanded (1% or more). The genes and germline here are from mouse. Read sequence stops 1 residue before the CDR3 end, and the germline J gene provides the missing end. The rearrangement links TRBV12-2 to TRBJ2-1; D unclear. The V end was cut by 0 bases, the J end by 0 bases, with 5 bases between. Per germline, CDR1 SGHLS and CDR2 HYDKME. The CDR3 contains 14 residues. The covered CDR3 bases are TGTGCCAGCTCTCTCGCATATAACTATGCTGAGCAGTTC. Residues: CASSLAYNYAEQF. The CDR3 as a whole reads CASSLAYNYAEQFF.

Note on this clone: Genes and germline come from the mouse. The read ends 1 residue before the CDR3 terminus; that terminus is restored from the germline J gene. The J gene is TRBJ1-2, the V gene TRBV26, with D possibly being TRBD1 (5 bases). With 11 bases removed from V and 4 bases from J, the gap between germline ends came to 20 bases. The CDR3 is 14 residues long. Germline V lookup: CDR1 KGHPV, CDR2 FQNQEV (reference sequence). CDR3 DNA, as far as it was read: TGTGCCCGCACTCTGTTGGTCAGGGTCTCCGACTACACC. It yields the protein CARTLLVRVSDYT. The CDR3, in full, reads CARTLLVRVSDYTF.

This clone was counted a few times. Gene names and germline match the mouse. The CDR3 extends 1 residue past the end of the read, so its final part is completed from the germline J gene. V gene TRBV20 combines with J gene TRBJ1-1, with a possible D match to TRBD1 (5 bases). V was shortened by 5 bases and J by 0 bases, with 7 bases between the two germline ends. This CDR3 region has 12 residues. The V gene's germline CDR1 is GFQATS and CDR2 STVNSAI. The part of the CDR3 DNA that was read is TGTGGTGCTGGGGGAGCAAACACAGAAGTCTTC. Translation gives CGAGGANTEVF. The whole CDR3 is CGAGGANTEVFF.

This clone was counted a few times. Genes here carry mouse names. With the read ending 1 residue before the CDR3 end, the germline J gene is used to fill in that end. V usage is TRBV13-3 and J usage is TRBJ2-3; possibly TRBD2 for D (6 bases). Trimming stripped 3 bases from V and 0 bases from J, with 11 bases between. The germline V gene encodes CDR1 NNHDY and CDR2 SYVADS. The CDR3 sequence is 15 residues long. CDR3 amino acids: CASSVLGPSAETLYF. CDR3 bases read: TGTGCCAGCAGTGTCCTGGGGCCTAGTGCAGAAACGCTGTAT.

This clone is categorized as large. The gene names given are mouse names. Read coverage stops 1 residue before the CDR3 terminus; the germline J gene supplies the remainder. The chain couples TRBV16 to TRBJ2-7, with 11 bases aligning to TRBD1. This CDR3 is 16 amino acids long. V dropped 4 bases and J dropped 0; count of bases not matched to a gene: 5. Germline CDR1 reads SGHSA; CDR2 reads FRNQAP. The CDR3 reads CASSSSGTGGSYEQYF. Incomplete CDR3 DNA: TGTGCAAGCAGCTCCTCCGGGACAGGGGGCTCCTATGAACAGTAC.

This clone occurred a few times. The genes and germline here are from mouse. The read gets to within 1 residue of the CDR3 end, and the germline J gene fills in the rest. The chain employs TRBV16 and TRBJ1-4; D unresolved. This CDR3 contains 15 residues. Germline V gene lookup returns CDR1 SGHSA and CDR2 FRNQAP. The germline V and J ends were trimmed by 1 base and 0 bases, with 6 bases remaining between them. The chain's CDR3 is CASSLGGLSNERLFF. The part of the CDR3 DNA that was read is TGTGCAAGCAGCTTAGGAGGGCTTTCCAACGAAAGATTATTT. Full variable domain (missing parts from reference TRBV16 and TRBJ1-4): NAGVIQTPRHKVTGKGQEATLWCEPISGHSAVFWYRQTIVQGLEFLTYFRNQAPIDDSGMPKERFSAQMPNQSHSTLKIQSTQPQDSAVYLCASSLGGLSNERLFFGHGTKLSVL.

Notes on this clone: Mouse gene names apply. The read terminates 1 residue ahead of where the CDR3 ends, so the germline J gene completes it. The V and J genes are TRBV26 and TRBJ1-4, with D unclear. CDR3 length: 12 residues. The V end was cut by 4 bases, the J end by 4 bases, with 4 bases between. Germline V gene sequence: CDR1 KGHPV, CDR2 FQNQEV (reference sequence). The DNA read from the CDR3 is TGTGCCAGCAGTCGAGGCAACGAAAGATTATTT. As protein: CASSRGNERLF. The whole CDR3 protein reads CASSRGNERLFF. The full variable domain, completed using reference TRBV26 and TRBJ1-4, is NSKVIQTPRYLVKGQGQKAKMRCIPEKGHPVVFWYQQNKNNEFKFLINFQNQEVLQQIDMTEKRFSAECPSNSPCSLEIQSSEAGDSALYLCASSRGNERLFFGHGTKLSVL.

This clone is classed as large. Mouse gene names apply. The CDR3 end lies 1 residue beyond the end of the read and is filled in from the germline J gene. The chain carries TRBV16 and TRBJ2-1; maybe TRBD2 (5 bases). CDR1 and CDR2 from the germline V gene are SGHSA and FRNQAP. Trimming took off 0 bases at V and 7 bases at J, with 7 bases between the two ends. CDR3 length: 13 amino acids. CDR3 DNA, as far as it was read: TGTGCAAGCAGCTTAGAGGCTGGGGCTGAGCAGTTC. It is translated as CASSLEAGAEQF. The complete CDR3 sequence is CASSLEAGAEQFF. Based on the CDR3 plus reference TRBV16 and TRBJ2-1, the full variable domain is NAGVIQTPRHKVTGKGQEATLWCEPISGHSAVFWYRQTIVQGLEFLTYFRNQAPIDDSGMPKERFSAQMPNQSHSTLKIQSTQPQDSAVYLCASSLEAGAEQFFGPGTRLTVL.

Comments on this clone: Mouse gene names and germline throughout. CDR3 loop: CAWSRNSYNSPLYF. The part of the CDR3 DNA that was read is TGTGCCTGGAGTCGGAACAGTTATAATTCGCCCCTCTAC. The V gene is TRBV31, the J gene TRBJ1-6; D unclear. The read comes to an end 1 residue before the CDR3 does, leaving the germline J gene to fill in the end. TRBJ1-6 is an open reading frame whose function is uncertain. The CDR3 spans 14 residues. With 1 base removed from V and 4 bases from J, the gap between germline ends came to 8 bases. Germline V lookup: CDR1 GKSSPN, CDR2 SITVG.

This clone was seen a single time. Gene names follow the mouse nomenclature. The read comes to an end 1 residue before the CDR3 does, leaving the germline J gene to fill in the end. The rearrangement joins TRBV15 to TRBJ1-6, with D perhaps TRBD1 (6 bases). TRBJ1-6 is an ORF, and what it does is uncertain. Germline assignment: CDR1 SGHND and CDR2 FRSKSL. This CDR3 is built from 18 residues. V gave up 2 bases and J gave up 0 bases, with 14 bases separating them. CDR3 loop: CASSLWTENNSYNSPLYF. The covered CDR3 bases are TGTGCCAGCAGTTTATGGACAGAAAATAATTCCTATAATTCGCCCCTCTAC.

Turning to this clone: Gene names are the mouse ones. The CDR3 end lies 1 residue beyond the end of the read and is filled in from the germline J gene. This rearrangement joins TRBV5 to TRBJ2-7; tentatively, D is TRBD1 (5 bases). Germline CDR1 LGHNA, CDR2 YNLKQL (reference sequence). Deletions cut 6 bases from V and 2 bases from J, with 14 bases between. CDR3 length: 14 residues. The CDR3 bases that were read are TGTGCCAGCAGTCCCACAGGAAAACCCTATGAACAGTAC. It translates to CASSPTGKPYEQY. The CDR3 in its entirety is CASSPTGKPYEQYF.

Turning to this clone: Gene names and germline refer to mouse. With the read ending 1 residue before the CDR3 end, the germline J gene is used to fill in that end. The chain joins TRBV26 to TRBJ1-3; no definite D call. Trimming took 1 base from V and 0 from J, leaving 4 bases between them. The CDR3 extends over 14 amino acids. Germline assignment: CDR1 KGHPV and CDR2 FQNQEV (reference sequence). The CDR3 protein is CASSLYNSGNTLYF. CDR3 DNA, as far as it was read: TGTGCCAGCAGTCTGTACAATTCTGGAAATACGCTCTAT.

A word on this clone: Gene names and germline match the mouse. The read is 1 residue too short to cover the CDR3 end, so that end is filled in from the germline J gene. The rearrangement joins TRBV4 to TRBJ1-1; no firm D call. CDR1 is LGHDT and CDR2 is YNNKQL in the germline V gene (reference sequence). This CDR3 has 13 residues. The ends were cut back, 4 bases at V and 0 bases at J, with 6 bases in the middle. The chain's CDR3 is CASSFQANTEVFF. The sequenced CDR3 bases are TGTGCCAGCAGCTTTCAAGCAAACACAGAAGTCTTC. The whole variable domain, remainder taken from reference TRBV4 and TRBJ1-1, is ETAVFQTPNYHVTQVGNEVSFNCKQTLGHDTMYWYKQDSKKLLKIMFSYNNKQLIVNETVPRRFSPQSSDKAHLNLRIKSVEPEDSAVYLCASSFQANTEVFFGKGTRLTVV.

Comment on this clone: Germline and genes here are mouse. CDR3 DNA, as far as it was read: TGTGCCAGCAGCCGGGACTCAAGGAGGAGTGCAGAAACGCTGTAT. The encoded protein is CASSRDSRRSAETLY. The complete CDR3 reads CASSRDSRRSAETLYF. The chain links TRBV26 to TRBJ2-3, with D perhaps TRBD2 (6 bases). The read ends 1 residue shy of where the CDR3 ends; the end is completed using the germline J gene. This CDR3 spans 16 amino acids. The V gene's germline CDR1 is KGHPV and CDR2 FQNQEV (reference sequence). V shed 6 bases and J shed 0 bases, with 16 bases lying between them.

As concerns this clone: These gene names are mouse names. The CDR3 is cut off 1 residue early in the read; its end comes from the germline J gene. V gene TRBV12-1 combines with J gene TRBJ2-7; possible D gene TRBD2, 7 bases. Germline lookup yields CDR1 SGHSN and CDR2 HYEKVE. This CDR3 contains 15 residues. V was clipped by 2 bases and J by 0 bases, with 13 bases between them. The CDR3 spells CASSREGGVSYEQYF. The sequenced part of the CDR3 DNA is TGTGCCAGCTCTCGGGAGGGGGGGGTCTCCTATGAACAGTAC.

As concerns this clone: Germline and genes here are mouse. The read halts 1 residue ahead of the CDR3 end, with the missing end drawn from the germline J gene. The J gene is TRBJ1-2, the V gene TRBV17; no firm D call. This CDR3 is 14 amino acids long. The germline gives CDR1 MNHDT, CDR2 YYDKIL. Trimming stripped 1 base from V and 3 bases from J, with 9 bases between. The DNA read from the CDR3 is TGTGCTAGCAGTAGAGGTCGGTGGGACTCCGACTACACC. Protein sequence: CASSRGRWDSDYT. The CDR3 in full is CASSRGRWDSDYTF.

With regard to this clone: The genes and germline here are from mouse. The read halts 1 residue ahead of the CDR3 end, with the missing end drawn from the germline J gene. The chain joins TRBV16 to TRBJ1-1; D not certain. CDR1 is SGHSA, CDR2 FRNQAP, per germline. CDR3 size: 14 residues. The V gene lost 1 base and the J gene lost 0 bases, with 6 bases spanning the gap. CDR3 region: CASSLVAANTEVFF. Incomplete CDR3 DNA: TGTGCAAGCAGCTTAGTAGCAGCAAACACAGAAGTCTTC.